The present T cell receptor beta chain was sequenced within a study of cytomegalovirus exposure and HLA in healthy donors. Findings and limits, study-wide: Researchers counted over 150 TCR beta chains as cytomegalovirus-associated. Clusters of TCRs from the first cohort tended to co-occur in the 100 to 150 validation repertoires (as a later analysis found).

A single count supports this clone. Its antigen is unknown. Sequenced by immunoSEQ multiplex PCR; TCRdb stores in-frame clones only, minus some. The top ten hold about 0.63% of the sample, which has tens of thousands of clones, roughly 92% seen once. The source of this sequence is a woman aged 18-29 years in good health and CMV-seronegative. Material: PBMCs.

Here the CDR3 reads CASGELAGGPGTGELFF. Here the CDR3 DNA reads TGTGCTAGTGGCGAACTAGCGGGGGGGCCGGGCACCGGGGAGCTGTTTTTT. V gene TRBV12-5 combines with J gene TRBJ2-2; TRBD2 matches 13 bases. In germline, CDR1 is LGHNT, CDR2 FRNRAP. V shed 6 bases, J shed 4 bases, and the junction held 8 bases outside the gene matches. CDR3 length equals 17 residues.